This TCR beta chain stems from a study of blood T cells in healthy people across ages. Overall study: About one barcoded beta molecule per two T cells was captured by template switching.

Combining a sample-barcoded 5' primer with a J-beta primer mix, a second PCR ran for roughly 7 to 11 cycles. One entry per CDR3 protein results from TCRdb running MiXCR on the 5' RACE reads. The sample holds roughly 1.5 million distinct CDR3 sequences; under 55% are singletons and the top ten take about 4.1%. This CDR3 is built from 15 residues. Germline V lookup: CDR1 SGHDN, CDR2 FVKESK. The sample, around 10 milliliters of peripheral blood, was drawn from each donor. Researchers report isolating at least 7 million PBMCs per sample. No fewer than 5.5 micrograms of total RNA were isolated from every sample.

The TCR was taken from a woman aged 18-29 years in good health. This chain uses TRBV14 with TRBJ2-4, with 10 nucleotides matching TRBD1. The J call may not be correct, given that the DNA end is closer to TRBJ2-7. The sequenced sample consisted of blood. The CDR3 bases are TGTGCCAGCAGCCAAGTTCCGGGACAGGGGATCGAGCAGTACTTC. Protein product: CASSQVPGQGIEQYF.